This T cell receptor (beta chain) was retrieved from a study of T-cell reconstitution after alpha-beta-depleted transplantation in children. Study outcomes and limitations: Newly made T cells mostly supplied T-cell counts and diversity one year after transplant. Several hundred expanded graft clones reportedly supplied alpha-beta T cells about two months after transplant. Surviving recipient T cells and thymic progenitors accounted for the high day-60 TCRbeta diversity observed in some patients.

A few counts support this clonotype. Its antigen remains unidentified. Preparation of the TCRbeta library used unique molecular identifiers. TCRdb analysed the PCR reads with MiXCR anew, one entry per CDR3 protein. Seen here are fewer than 350,000 distinct CDR3 sequences, around 7.1% observed once, and the top ten hold approximately 9.1%. V was cut by 5 bases and J by 1 base, with 15 bases left in between. The CDR3 is 15 residues long. Germline loops: CDR1 SGHNT, CDR2 YYREEE (reference sequence). The origin of this receptor is a female patient aged 2-9 years who had a stem cell transplant for Fanconi anemia, so the T cells may come from the graft donor. The chain uses TRBV5-4 and TRBJ1-1, with a tentative D call TRBD1 (5 bases). The sequenced sample was peripheral blood, obtained 360 days after TCRalphabeta/CD19-depleted stem cell transplant. CDR3 amino acids: CASRARPTGNTEAFF. The CDR3 DNA is TGTGCCAGCAGGGCTCGGCCTACAGGGAACACTGAAGCTTTCTTT.